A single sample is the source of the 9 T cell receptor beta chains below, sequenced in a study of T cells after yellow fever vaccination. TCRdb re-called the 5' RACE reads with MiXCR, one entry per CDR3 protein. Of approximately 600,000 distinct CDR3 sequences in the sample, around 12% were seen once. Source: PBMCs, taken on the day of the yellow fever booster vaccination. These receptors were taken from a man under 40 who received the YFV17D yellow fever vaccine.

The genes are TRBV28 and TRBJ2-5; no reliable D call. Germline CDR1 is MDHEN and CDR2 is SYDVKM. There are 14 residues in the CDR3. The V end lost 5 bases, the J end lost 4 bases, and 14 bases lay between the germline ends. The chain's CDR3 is CASSLTGRGETQYF. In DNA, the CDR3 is TGTGCCAGCAGTCTCACTGGGCGCGGAGAGACCCAGTACTTC.

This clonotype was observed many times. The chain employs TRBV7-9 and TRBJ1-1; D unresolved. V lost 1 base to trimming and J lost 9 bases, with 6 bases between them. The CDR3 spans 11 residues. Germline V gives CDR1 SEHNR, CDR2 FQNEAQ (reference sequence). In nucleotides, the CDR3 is TGTGCCAGCAGCTTAGAGCAAAAAGCTTTCTTT. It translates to CASSLEQKAFF.

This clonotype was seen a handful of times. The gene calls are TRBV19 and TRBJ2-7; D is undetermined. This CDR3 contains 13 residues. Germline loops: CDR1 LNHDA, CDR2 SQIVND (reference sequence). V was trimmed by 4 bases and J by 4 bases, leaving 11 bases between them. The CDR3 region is CASSTADRYEQYF. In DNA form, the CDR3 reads TGTGCCAGTAGTACAGCCGACCGGTACGAGCAGTACTTC.

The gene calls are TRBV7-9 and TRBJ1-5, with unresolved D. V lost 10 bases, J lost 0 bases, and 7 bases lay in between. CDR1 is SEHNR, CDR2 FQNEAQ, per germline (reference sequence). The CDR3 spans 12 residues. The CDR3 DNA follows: TGTGCCACACTATATAGCAATCAGCCCCAGCATTTT. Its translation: CATLYSNQPQHF.

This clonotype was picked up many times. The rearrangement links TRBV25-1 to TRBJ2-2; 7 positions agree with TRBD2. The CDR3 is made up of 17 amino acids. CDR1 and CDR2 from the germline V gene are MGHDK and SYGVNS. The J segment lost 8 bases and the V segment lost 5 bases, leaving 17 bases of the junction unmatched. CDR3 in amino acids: CASSISRPGTMTGELFF. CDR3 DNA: TGTGCCAGCAGTATATCCAGACCCGGGACTATGACGGGGGAGCTGTTTTTT.

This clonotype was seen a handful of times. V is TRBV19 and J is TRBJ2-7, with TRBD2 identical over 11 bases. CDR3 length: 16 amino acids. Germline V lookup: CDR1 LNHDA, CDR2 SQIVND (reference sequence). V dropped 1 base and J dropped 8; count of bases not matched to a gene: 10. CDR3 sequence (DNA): TGTGCCAGTAGTATAGTGGGTGGGACTAGCGGAGTCCAGCAGTACTTC. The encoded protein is CASSIVGGTSGVQQYF.

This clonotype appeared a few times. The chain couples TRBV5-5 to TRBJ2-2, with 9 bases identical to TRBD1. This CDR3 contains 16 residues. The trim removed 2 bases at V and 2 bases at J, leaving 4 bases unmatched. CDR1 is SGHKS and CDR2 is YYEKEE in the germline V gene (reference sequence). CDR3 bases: TGTGCCAGCAGCTTACAGGGGGCCTTAAACACCGGGGAGCTGTTTTTT. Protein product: CASSLQGALNTGELFF.

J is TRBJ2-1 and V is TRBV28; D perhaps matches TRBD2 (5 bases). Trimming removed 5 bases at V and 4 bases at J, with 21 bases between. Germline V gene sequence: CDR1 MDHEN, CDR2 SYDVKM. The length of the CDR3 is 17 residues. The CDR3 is CASSGQAQGLRYNEQFF. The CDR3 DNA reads TGTGCCAGCAGTGGGCAGGCCCAAGGACTCCGATACAATGAGCAGTTCTTC.

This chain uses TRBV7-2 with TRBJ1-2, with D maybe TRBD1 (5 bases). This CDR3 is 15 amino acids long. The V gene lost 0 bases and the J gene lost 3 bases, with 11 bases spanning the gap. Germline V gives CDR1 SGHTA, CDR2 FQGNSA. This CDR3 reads CASSLAQEGHYGYTF. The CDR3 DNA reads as TGTGCCAGCAGCTTAGCGCAAGAGGGGCACTATGGCTACACCTTC. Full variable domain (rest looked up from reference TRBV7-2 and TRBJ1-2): GAGVSQSPSNKVTEKGKDVELRCDPISGHTALYWYRQSLGQGLEFLIYFQGNSAPDKSGLPSDRFSAERTGGSVSTLTIQRTQQEDSAVYLCASSLAQEGHYGYTFGSGTRLTVV.